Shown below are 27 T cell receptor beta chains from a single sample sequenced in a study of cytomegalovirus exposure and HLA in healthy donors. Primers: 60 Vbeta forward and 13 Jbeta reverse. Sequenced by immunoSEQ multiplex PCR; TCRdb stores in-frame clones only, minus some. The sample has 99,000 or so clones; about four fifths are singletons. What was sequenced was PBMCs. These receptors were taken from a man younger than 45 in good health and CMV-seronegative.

CDR3 sequence (DNA): TGTGCCATCAGCGAACAGGGACAGCCAAAAGAGACCCAGTACTTC. Its protein is CAISEQGQPKETQYF. The genes are TRBV10-3 and TRBJ2-5; 7 bases fit TRBD1. Germline V gene data show CDR1 as ENHRY and CDR2 as SYGVKD. Trimming removed 6 bases from V and 3 bases from J; junction bases left unmatched: 10. CDR3 length: 15 amino acids.

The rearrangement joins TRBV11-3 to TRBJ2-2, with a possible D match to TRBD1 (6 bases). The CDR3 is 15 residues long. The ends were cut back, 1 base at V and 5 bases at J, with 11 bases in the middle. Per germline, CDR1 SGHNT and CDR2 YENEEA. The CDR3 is CASSLGRQETGELFF. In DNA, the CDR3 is TGTGCCAGCAGCTTAGGTCGACAGGAGACCGGGGAGCTGTTTTTT.

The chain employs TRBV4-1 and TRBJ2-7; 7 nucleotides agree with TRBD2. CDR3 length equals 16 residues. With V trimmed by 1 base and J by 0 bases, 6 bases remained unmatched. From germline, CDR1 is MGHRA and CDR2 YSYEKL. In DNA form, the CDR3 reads TGCGCCAGCAGCCAAGCCTCTGGGGGGGGCTCCTACGAGCAGTACTTC. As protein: CASSQASGGGSYEQYF.

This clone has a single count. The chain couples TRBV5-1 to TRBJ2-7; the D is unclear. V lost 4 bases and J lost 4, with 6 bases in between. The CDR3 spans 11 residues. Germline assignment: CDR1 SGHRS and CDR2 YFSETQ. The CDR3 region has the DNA TGCGCCAGCAGCGGAGATTACGAGCAGTACTTC. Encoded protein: CASSGDYEQYF.

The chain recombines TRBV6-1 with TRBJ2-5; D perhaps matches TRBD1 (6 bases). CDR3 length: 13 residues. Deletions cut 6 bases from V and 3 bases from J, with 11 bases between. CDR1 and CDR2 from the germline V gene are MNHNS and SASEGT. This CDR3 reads CASSYRVKETQYF. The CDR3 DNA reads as TGTGCCAGCAGCTACAGGGTTAAAGAGACCCAGTACTTC.

As DNA, the CDR3 is TGTGCCAGCAGTGAATCAGGGGACCACTACAATGAGCAGTTCTTC. Protein sequence: CASSESGDHYNEQFF. The genes are TRBV25-1 and TRBJ2-1, with a tentative D call TRBD1 (6 bases). V shed 1 base and J shed 3 bases, with 10 bases lying between them. There are 15 residues in the CDR3. The germline CDR1 and CDR2 sequences are MGHDK and SYGVNS.

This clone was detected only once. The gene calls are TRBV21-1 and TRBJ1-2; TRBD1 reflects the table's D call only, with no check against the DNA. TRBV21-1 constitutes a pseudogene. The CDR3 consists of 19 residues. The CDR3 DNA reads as TGTGCCAGCAGCACCCAGAAGACAGGAAGACTGGGTGCTAACTATGGCTACACCTTC. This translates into CASSTQKTGRLGANYGYTF.

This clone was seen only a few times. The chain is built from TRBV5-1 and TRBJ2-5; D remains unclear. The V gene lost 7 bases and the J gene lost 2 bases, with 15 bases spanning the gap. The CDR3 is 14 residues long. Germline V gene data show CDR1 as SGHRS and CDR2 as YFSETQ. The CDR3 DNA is TGCGCCAGCGGTTTCAGGCAGTATCAAGAGACCCAGTACTTC. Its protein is CASGFRQYQETQYF.

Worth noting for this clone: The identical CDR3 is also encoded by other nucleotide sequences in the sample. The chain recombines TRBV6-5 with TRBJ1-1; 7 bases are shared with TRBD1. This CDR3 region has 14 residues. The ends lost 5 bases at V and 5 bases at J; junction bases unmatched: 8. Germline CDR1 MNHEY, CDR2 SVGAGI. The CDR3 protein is CASSQTTGRTEAFF. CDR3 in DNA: TGTGCCAGCAGTCAAACGACAGGGAGAACTGAAGCTTTCTTT.

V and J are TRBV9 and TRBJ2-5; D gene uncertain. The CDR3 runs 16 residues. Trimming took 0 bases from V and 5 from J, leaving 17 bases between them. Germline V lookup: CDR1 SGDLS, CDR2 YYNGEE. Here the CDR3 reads CASSVGPPESAETQYF. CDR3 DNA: TGTGCCAGCAGCGTAGGGCCCCCTGAATCAGCGGAGACCCAGTACTTC.

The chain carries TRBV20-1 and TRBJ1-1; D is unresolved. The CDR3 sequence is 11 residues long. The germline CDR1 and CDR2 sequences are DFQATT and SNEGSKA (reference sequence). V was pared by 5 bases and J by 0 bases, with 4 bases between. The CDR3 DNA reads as TGCAGTGCTCCCATGAACACTGAAGCTTTCTTT. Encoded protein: CSAPMNTEAFF.

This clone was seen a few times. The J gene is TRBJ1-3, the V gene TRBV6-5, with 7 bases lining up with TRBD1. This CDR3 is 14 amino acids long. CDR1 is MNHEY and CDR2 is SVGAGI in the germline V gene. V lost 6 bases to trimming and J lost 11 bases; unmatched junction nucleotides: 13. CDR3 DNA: TGTGCCAGCAGAGACACTAGACAGGGACGCGCCATATATTTT. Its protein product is CASRDTRQGRAIYF.

The CDR3 nucleotides read TGTGCCAGCAGCCCCAAGACTAGGGCGGATGAGCAGTTCTTC. This gives the protein CASSPKTRADEQFF. The chain employs TRBV7-6 and TRBJ2-1, with D possibly being TRBD2 (6 bases). Germline CDR1 is SGHVS and CDR2 is FNYEAQ. Trimming removed 5 bases from V and 8 bases from J, with 16 bases in between. This CDR3 spans 14 amino acids.

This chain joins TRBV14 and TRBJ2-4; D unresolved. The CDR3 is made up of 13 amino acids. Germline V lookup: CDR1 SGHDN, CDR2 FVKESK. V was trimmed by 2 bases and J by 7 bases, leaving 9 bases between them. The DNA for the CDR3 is TGTGCCAGCAGCCAACGCGGTTCGAACATTCAGTACTTC. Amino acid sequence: CASSQRGSNIQYF.

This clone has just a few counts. Here the CDR3 reads CASSETQGWTEAFF. CDR3 coding DNA: TGCGCCAGCAGCGAGACACAGGGCTGGACTGAAGCTTTCTTT. The chain employs TRBV10-1 and TRBJ1-1; TRBD1 might be the D (6 bases). Germline V gene sequence: CDR1 WNHNN, CDR2 SYGVQD (reference sequence). V was trimmed by 6 bases and J by 5 bases, leaving 16 bases between them. CDR3 length: 14 residues.

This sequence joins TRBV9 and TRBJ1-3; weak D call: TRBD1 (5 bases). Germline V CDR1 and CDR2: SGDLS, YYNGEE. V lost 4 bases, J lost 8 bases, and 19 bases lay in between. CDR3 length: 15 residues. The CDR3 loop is CASSLTDSPRDTIYF. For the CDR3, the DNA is TGTGCCAGCAGCCTCACTGACAGCCCCAGGGACACCATATATTTT.

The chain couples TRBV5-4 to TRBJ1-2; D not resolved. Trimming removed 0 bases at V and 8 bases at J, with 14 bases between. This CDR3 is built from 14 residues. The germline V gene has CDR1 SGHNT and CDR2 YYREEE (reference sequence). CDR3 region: CASSLDRGRMGYTF. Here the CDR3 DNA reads TGTGCCAGCAGCTTGGACCGAGGAAGGATGGGCTACACCTTC.

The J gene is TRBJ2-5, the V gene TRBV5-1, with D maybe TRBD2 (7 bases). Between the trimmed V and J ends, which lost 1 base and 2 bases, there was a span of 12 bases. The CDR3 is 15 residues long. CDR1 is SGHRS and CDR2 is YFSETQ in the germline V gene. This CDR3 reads CASSLPGGQQETQYF. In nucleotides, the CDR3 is TGCGCCAGCAGCTTGCCGGGGGGACAACAAGAGACCCAGTACTTC.

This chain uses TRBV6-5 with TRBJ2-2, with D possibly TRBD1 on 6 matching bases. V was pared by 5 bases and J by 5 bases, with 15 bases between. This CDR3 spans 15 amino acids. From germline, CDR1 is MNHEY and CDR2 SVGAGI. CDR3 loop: CASSPTGWRTGELFF. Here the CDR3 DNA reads TGTGCCAGCAGTCCGACAGGTTGGAGGACCGGGGAGCTGTTTTTT.

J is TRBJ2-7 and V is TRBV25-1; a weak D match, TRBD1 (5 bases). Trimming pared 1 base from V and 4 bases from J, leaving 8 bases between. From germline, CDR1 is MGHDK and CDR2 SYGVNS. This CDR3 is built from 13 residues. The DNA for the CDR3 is TGTGCCAGCAGTGAATCAGACAGATACGAGCAGTACTTC. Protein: CASSESDRYEQYF.

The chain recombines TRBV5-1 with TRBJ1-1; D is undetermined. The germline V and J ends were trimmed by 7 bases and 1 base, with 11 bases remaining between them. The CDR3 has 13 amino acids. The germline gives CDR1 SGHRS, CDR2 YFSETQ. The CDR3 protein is CASGRRANTEAFF. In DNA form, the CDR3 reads TGCGCCAGCGGCCGGAGGGCGAACACTGAAGCTTTCTTT.

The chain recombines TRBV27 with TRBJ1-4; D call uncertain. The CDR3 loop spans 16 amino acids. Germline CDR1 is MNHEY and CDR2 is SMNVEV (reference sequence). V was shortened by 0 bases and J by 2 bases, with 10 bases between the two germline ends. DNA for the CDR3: TGTGCCAGCAGTTTATCGTGGGGAGAGACTAATGAAAAACTGTTTTTT. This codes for CASSLSWGETNEKLFF. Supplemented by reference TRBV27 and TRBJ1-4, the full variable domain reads EAQVTQNPRYLITVTGKKLTVTCSQNMNHEYMSWYRQDPGLGLRQIYYSMNVEVTDKGDVPEGYKVSRKEKRNFPLILESPSPNQTSLYFCASSLSWGETNEKLFFGSGTQLSVL.

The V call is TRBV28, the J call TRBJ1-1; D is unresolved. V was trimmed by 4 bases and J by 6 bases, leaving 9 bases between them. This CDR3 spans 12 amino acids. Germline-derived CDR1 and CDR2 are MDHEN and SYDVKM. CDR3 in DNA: TGTGCCAGCAGTTACCAGTTCGCTGAAGCTTTCTTT. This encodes CASSYQFAEAFF.

The chain's CDR3 is CATSRVRLLGQGKDYEQYF. DNA of the CDR3: TGTGCCACCAGCAGAGTTAGGTTGCTAGGACAGGGTAAGGACTACGAGCAGTACTTC. The chain joins TRBV15 to TRBJ2-7; TRBD1 matches at 8 bases. The V segment lost 1 base and the J segment 3 bases; nucleotides outside the gene matches: 17. The CDR3 extends over 19 amino acids. CDR1 and CDR2 from the germline V gene are LNHNV and YYDKDF (reference sequence).

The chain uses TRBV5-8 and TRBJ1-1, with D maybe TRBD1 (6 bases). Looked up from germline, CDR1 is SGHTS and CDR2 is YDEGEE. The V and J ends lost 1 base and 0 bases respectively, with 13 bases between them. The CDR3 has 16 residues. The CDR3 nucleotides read TGTGCCAGCAGCTTGATACACAGGGCGGTGAACACTGAAGCTTTCTTT. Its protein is CASSLIHRAVNTEAFF.

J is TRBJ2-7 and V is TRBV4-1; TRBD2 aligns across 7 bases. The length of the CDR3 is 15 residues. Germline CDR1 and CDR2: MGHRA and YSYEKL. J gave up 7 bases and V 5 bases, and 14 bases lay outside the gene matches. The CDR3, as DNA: TGCGCCAGCAGCTACTCTAGCGGTACCGCGGGGGAGCAGTACTTC. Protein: CASSYSSGTAGEQYF.

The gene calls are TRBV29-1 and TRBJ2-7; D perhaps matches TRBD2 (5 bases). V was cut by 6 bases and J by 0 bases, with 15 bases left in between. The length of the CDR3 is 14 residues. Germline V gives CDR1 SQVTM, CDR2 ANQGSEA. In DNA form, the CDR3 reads TGCAGCGTCCGAGACTACTTTAGCTCCTACGAGCAGTACTTC. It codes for CSVRDYFSSYEQYF.